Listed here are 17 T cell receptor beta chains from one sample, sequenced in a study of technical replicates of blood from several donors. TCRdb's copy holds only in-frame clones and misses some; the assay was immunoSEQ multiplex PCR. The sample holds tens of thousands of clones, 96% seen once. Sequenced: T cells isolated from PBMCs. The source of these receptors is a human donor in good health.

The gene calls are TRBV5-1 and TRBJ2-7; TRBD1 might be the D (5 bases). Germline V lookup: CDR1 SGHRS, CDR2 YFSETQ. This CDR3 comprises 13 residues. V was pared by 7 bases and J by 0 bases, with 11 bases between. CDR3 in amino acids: CASGKDNSYEQYF. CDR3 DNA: TGCGCCAGCGGCAAGGACAACTCCTACGAGCAGTACTTC.

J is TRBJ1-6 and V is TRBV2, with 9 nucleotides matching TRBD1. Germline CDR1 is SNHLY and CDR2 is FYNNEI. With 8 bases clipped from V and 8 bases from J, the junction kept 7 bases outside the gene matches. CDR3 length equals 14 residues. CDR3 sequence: CASGGQGKDSPLHF. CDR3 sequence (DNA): TGTGCCAGCGGCGGACAGGGGAAGGATTCACCCCTCCACTTT. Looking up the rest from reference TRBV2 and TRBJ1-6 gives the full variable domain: EPEVTQTPSHQVTQMGQEVILRCVPISNHLYFYWYRQILGQKVEFLVSFYNNEISEKSEIFDDQFSVERPDGSNFTLKIRSTKLEDSAMYFCASGGQGKDSPLHFGNGTRLTVT.

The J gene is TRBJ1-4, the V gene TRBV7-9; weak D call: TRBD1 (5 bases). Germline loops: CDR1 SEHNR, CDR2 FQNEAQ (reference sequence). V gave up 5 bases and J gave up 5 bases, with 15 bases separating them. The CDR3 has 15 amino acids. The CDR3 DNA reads TGTGCCAGCAGCCGCTCGGCGGGGGAAAATGAAAAACTGTTTTTT. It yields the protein CASSRSAGENEKLFF.

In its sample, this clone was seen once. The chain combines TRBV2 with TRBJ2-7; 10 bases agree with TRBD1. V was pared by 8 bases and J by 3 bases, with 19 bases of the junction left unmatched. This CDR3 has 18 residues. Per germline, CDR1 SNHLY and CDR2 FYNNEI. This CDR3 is CASGDPPWGDRGIYEQYF. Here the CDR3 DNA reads TGTGCCAGCGGGGATCCACCCTGGGGGGACAGGGGCATCTACGAGCAGTACTTC.

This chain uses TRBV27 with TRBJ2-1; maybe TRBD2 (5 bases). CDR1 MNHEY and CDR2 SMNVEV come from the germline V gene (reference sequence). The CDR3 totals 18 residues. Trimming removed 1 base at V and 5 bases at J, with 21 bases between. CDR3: CASSLWAPGNLAHNEQFF. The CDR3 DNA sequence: TGTGCCAGCAGTTTATGGGCTCCAGGCAACTTAGCGCACAATGAGCAGTTCTTC.

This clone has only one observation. CDR3 region: CASSLAPGVYNEQFF. In DNA form, the CDR3 reads TGCGCCAGCAGCTTGGCCCCCGGAGTTTACAATGAGCAGTTCTTC. The chain links TRBV5-1 to TRBJ2-1; D is unresolved. CDR1 SGHRS and CDR2 YFSETQ come from the germline V gene. This CDR3 comprises 15 residues. Trimming cost V 0 bases and J 4 bases, with 11 bases left between them.

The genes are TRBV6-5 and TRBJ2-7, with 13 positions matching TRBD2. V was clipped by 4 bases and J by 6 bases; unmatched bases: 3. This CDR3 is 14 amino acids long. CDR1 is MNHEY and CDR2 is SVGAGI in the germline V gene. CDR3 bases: TGTGCCAGCAGTTTTGGGACTAGCGGGGTCGAGCAGTACTTC. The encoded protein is CASSFGTSGVEQYF.

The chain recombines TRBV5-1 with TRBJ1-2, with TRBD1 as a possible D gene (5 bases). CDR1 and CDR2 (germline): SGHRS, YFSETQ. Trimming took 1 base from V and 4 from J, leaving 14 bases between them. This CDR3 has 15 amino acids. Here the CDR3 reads CASSLSREGLYGYTF. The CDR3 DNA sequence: TGCGCCAGCAGCTTGAGCAGGGAGGGTCTCTATGGCTACACCTTC.

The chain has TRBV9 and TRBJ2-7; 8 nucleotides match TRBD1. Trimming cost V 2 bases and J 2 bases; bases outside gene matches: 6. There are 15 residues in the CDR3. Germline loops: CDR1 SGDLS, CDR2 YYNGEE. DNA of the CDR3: TGTGCCAGCAGCGTGACTGGGACAGGCACCTACGAGCAGTACTTC. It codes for CASSVTGTGTYEQYF.

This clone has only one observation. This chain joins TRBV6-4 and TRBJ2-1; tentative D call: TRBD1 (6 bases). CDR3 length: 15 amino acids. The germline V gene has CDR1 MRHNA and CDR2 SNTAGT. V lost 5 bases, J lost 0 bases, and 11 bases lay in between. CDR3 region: CASSNTGSSYNEQFF. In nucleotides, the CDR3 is TGTGCCAGCAGTAATACAGGGAGCTCCTACAATGAGCAGTTCTTC.

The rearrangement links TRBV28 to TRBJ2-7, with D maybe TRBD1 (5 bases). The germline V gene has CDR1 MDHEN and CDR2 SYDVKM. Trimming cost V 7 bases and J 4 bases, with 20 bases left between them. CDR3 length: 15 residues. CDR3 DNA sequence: TGTGCCAGCACTCCTTTAGGGGTGGGGCTTTACGAGCAGTACTTC. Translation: CASTPLGVGLYEQYF.

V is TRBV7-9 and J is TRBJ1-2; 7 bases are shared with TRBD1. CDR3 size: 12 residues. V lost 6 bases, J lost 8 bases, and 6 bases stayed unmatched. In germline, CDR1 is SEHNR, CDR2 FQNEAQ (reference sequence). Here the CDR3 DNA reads TGTGCCAGCAGGATAGGACAGGCGGGCTACACCTTC. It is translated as CASRIGQAGYTF. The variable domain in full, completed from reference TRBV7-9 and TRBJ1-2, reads DTGVSQNPRHKITKRGQNVTFRCDPISEHNRLYWYRQTLGQGPEFLTYFQNEAQLEKSRLLSDRFSAERPKGSFSTLEIQRTEQGDSAMYLCASRIGQAGYTFGSGTRLTVV.

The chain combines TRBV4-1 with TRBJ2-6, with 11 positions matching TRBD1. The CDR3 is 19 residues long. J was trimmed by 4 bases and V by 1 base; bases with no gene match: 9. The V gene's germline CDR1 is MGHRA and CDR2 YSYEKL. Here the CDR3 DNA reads TGCGCCAGCAGCCAAGCACGCCGGGACAGGGGGAGAGGGGCCAACGTCCTGACTTTC. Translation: CASSQARRDRGRGANVLTF.

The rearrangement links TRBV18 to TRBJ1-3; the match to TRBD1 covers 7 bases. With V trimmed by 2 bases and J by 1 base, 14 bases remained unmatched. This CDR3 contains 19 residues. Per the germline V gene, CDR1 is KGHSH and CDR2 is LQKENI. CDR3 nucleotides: TGTGCCAGCTCACCATTTATGACAGGGCCGTTGGATTCTGGAAACACCATATATTTT. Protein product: CASSPFMTGPLDSGNTIYF.

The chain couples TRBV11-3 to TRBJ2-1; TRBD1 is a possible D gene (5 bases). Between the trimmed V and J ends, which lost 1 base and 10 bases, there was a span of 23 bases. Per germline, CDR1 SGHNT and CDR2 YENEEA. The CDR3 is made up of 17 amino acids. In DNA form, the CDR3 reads TGTGCCAGCAGCTTAGGACCAAGGGGTACCCCTGGTCTAGAGCAGTTCTTC. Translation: CASSLGPRGTPGLEQFF. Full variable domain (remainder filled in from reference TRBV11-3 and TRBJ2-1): EAGVVQSPRYKIIEKKQPVAFWCNPISGHNTLYWYLQNLGQGPELLIRYENEEAVDDSQLPKDRFSAERLKGVDSTLKIQPAELGDSAVYLCASSLGPRGTPGLEQFFGPGTRLTVL.

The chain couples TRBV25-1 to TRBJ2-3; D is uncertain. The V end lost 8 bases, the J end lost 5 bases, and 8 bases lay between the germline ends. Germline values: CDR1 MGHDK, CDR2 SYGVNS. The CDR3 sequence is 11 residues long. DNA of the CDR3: TGTGCCAGCTCACGGAGAGATACGCAGTATTTT. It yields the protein CASSRRDTQYF.

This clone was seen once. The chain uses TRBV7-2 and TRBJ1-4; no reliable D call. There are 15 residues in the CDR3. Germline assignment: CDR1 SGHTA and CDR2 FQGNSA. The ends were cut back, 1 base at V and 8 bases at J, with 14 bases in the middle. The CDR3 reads CASSLDGQEGEKLFF. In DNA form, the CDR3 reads TGTGCCAGCAGCTTAGATGGGCAGGAAGGAGAAAAACTGTTTTTT.